The clone carrying this T cell receptor (beta chain) has a handful of counts. Its cognate antigen is unknown. Treatment meaning: oral pan-JAK inhibitor, 5-10 mg twice daily. TCR sequencing used cDNA made by reverse transcription of extracted RNA. The protocol was immunoSEQ multiplex PCR, while the TCRdb copy is restricted to in-frame clones and leaves out a portion. Of tens of thousands of clones listed, just over 65% are singletons. This specimen comes from a study of CD8+ T cells in alopecia areata. About the research overall: Tofacitinib was taken orally by treated patients, and the dose was 5 to 10 mg twice daily.

Overall study findings and caveats: In scalp and blood, many expanded lesional clones persisted during tofacitinib. The study found higher clonality in lesional than normal scalp, especially in alopecia totalis/universalis.

The CDR3 runs 16 residues. The V gene's germline CDR1 is SQVTM and CDR2 ANQGSEA. V shed 0 bases and J shed 5 bases, with 19 bases lying between them. The clonotype originates from a human donor with alopecia areata. The starting material was CD8+ T cells sorted from blood, obtained at week 4, from a patient treated with tofacitinib. The chain uses TRBV29-1 and TRBJ2-5; D tentatively fits TRBD1 or TRBD2 (5 bases each). CDR3 amino acids: CSVEDQGAVIEETQYF. The CDR3 DNA reads as TGCAGCGTTGAAGATCAGGGAGCGGTGATTGAGGAGACCCAGTACTTC.